The clone carrying this T cell receptor beta chain has only one observation. Those who donated, Caucasian adults without exception, all lived in Nashville, Tennessee. The sample comes from a study of shared clonotypes between healthy human individuals. Only in-frame clones appear in the TCRdb table, and some are missing; sequencing was by immunoSEQ multiplex PCR. The table lists about 2.4 million clones, roughly 93% of them singletons. Germline lookup yields CDR1 LGHNA and CDR2 YSLEER. Trimming removed 1 base at V and 3 bases at J, with 12 bases between. The CDR3 runs to 15 residues. This TCR was sampled from a man between 18 and 35 years old in good health. Some clones in this sample may be carry-over from other donors' samples. J is TRBJ1-2 and V is TRBV4-3, with D possibly being TRBD1 (5 bases). Sequencing was done on a sample of naive CD4+ T cells from PBMCs. The subset is: CD45RA+ positively selected. The CDR3 nucleotides are TGCGCCAGCAGCCAAGGCCACAAAGGGGACTATGGCTACACCTTC. Translated, it gives CASSQGHKGDYGYTF.